This TCR beta chain was sequenced in a study of shared clonotypes between healthy human individuals. As regards this clone: Antigen specificity is unknown.

V was shortened by 1 base and J by 0 bases, with 7 bases between the two germline ends. Germline-derived CDR1 and CDR2 are ENHRY and SYGVKD. The CDR3 consists of 14 residues. Per the original data handling: ImmunoSEQ output held junction-only sequences without quality scores, so filtering differed. Assay: immunoSEQ multiplex PCR; the TCRdb copy retains only in-frame clones and omits some. The V and J calls and the clone size are those of that table, but D and trimming were determined from the DNA. This sample has about 2.5 million clones, with 85% to 95% found just once. Overall study findings and caveats: Memory subsets generally showed smaller estimated richness than naive subsets did. Only a few donors were included, so the genetic and exposure-history diversity represented was limited.

This sequence was found in a young man in good health. Some clones in this sample may be carry-over from other donors' samples. Material: naive CD4+ T cells from PBMCs. Subset described: CD45RA+ positively selected. V and J are TRBV10-3 and TRBJ2-7; D unclear. CDR3 amino acids: CAISEWQDSYEQYF. In nucleotides, the CDR3 is TGTGCCATCAGTGAGTGGCAGGACTCCTACGAGCAGTACTTC.